The 17 T cell receptor beta chains below all came from one sample that was sequenced in a study of blood T cells in healthy people across ages. Alongside a J-beta primer mix, a sample-barcoded 5' primer served in a second PCR lasting about 7 to 12 cycles. TCRdb re-derived calls from the 5' RACE reads in MiXCR, one entry per CDR3 protein. The sample includes roughly 1.6 million distinct CDR3 sequences, 34% of them seen just once. The sample taken for sequencing was blood. The receptors were gathered from a woman in her 30s in good health.

CDR3 amino acids: CASSFYTGQGKEKLFF. The CDR3 DNA sequence: TGTGCCAGCAGTTTCTATACGGGACAGGGGAAAGAAAAACTGTTTTTT. The V and J genes are TRBV27 and TRBJ1-4, with TRBD1 identical over 10 bases. CDR3 length: 16 residues. Germline lookup yields CDR1 MNHEY and CDR2 SMNVEV (reference sequence). Trimming at V came to 3 bases and at J to 8 bases, leaving 9 bases not matched to a gene.

This clonotype appeared a few times. The chain recombines TRBV10-3 with TRBJ2-3; D is possibly TRBD2 (7 bases). The CDR3 sequence is 15 residues long. Looked up from germline, CDR1 is ENHRY and CDR2 is SYGVKD. Deletions cut 6 bases from V and 0 bases from J, with 13 bases between. The CDR3 is CAIRGGTISTDTQYF. DNA for the CDR3: TGTGCCATCAGAGGGGGGACTATCAGCACAGATACGCAGTATTTT.

This clonotype was detected many times. The rearrangement joins TRBV15 to TRBJ2-5, with D perhaps assigned TRBD1 or TRBD2 (5 bases each). V was clipped by 2 bases and J by 11 bases, with 12 bases between them. CDR1 and CDR2 (germline): LNHNV, YYDKDF (reference sequence). There are 12 residues in the CDR3. In DNA, the CDR3 is TGTGCCACCAGCAGACAACTAGGGGTGCAGTACTTC. Its translation: CATSRQLGVQYF.

The rearrangement joins TRBV14 to TRBJ1-4; no definite D call. The V and J ends lost 4 bases and 6 bases respectively, with 15 bases between them. This CDR3 is 15 amino acids long. Germline values: CDR1 SGHDN, CDR2 FVKESK. The chain's CDR3 is CASSRRYGIDEKLFF. Here the CDR3 DNA reads TGTGCCAGCAGCCGAAGGTACGGGATCGATGAAAAACTGTTTTTT.

This clonotype turned up a few times. The chain has TRBV4-1 and TRBJ1-2; no clear D gene. The CDR3 consists of 16 residues. Trimming removed 5 bases at V and 2 bases at J, with 18 bases between. Germline V gene data show CDR1 as MGHRA and CDR2 as YSYEKL. This CDR3 reads CASSSQGGEGNYGYTF. CDR3 coding DNA: TGCGCCAGCAGCTCCCAAGGAGGCGAGGGAAACTATGGCTACACCTTC.

The chain couples TRBV5-1 to TRBJ2-2; possible D gene TRBD1, 6 bases. CDR3 length equals 13 residues. V lost 5 bases and J 3 bases, leaving 8 bases between the germline ends. The germline gives CDR1 SGHRS, CDR2 YFSETQ. The CDR3 reads CASRNRDTGELFF. As DNA, the CDR3 is TGCGCCAGCAGAAACAGGGACACCGGGGAGCTGTTTTTT.

This clonotype was recorded many times. The chain joins TRBV3-1 to TRBJ2-7, with D possibly being TRBD2 (6 bases). Between the trimmed V and J ends, which lost 4 bases and 3 bases, there was a span of 13 bases. Germline V gene sequence: CDR1 LGHDT, CDR2 YNNKEL (reference sequence). The CDR3 consists of 14 residues. CDR3 sequence: CASSLGGEVYEQYF. The CDR3 DNA reads TGTGCCAGCAGCCTAGGCGGGGAGGTCTACGAGCAGTACTTC.

This clonotype has more than one count but fewer than ten. The rearrangement uses TRBV28 and TRBJ1-2; 7 nucleotides agree with TRBD1. V shed 4 bases, J shed 3 bases, and the junction held 11 bases outside the gene matches. Germline CDR1 and CDR2: MDHEN and SYDVKM. CDR3 length: 16 amino acids. The CDR3 is CASSSTQRQGYYGYTF. CDR3 nucleotides: TGTGCCAGCAGTTCTACCCAAAGACAGGGTTACTATGGCTACACCTTC.

The chain employs TRBV28 and TRBJ2-7, with D possibly matching TRBD1 (5 bases). Per the germline V gene, CDR1 is MDHEN and CDR2 is SYDVKM. The CDR3 consists of 15 residues. V lost 2 bases, J lost 0 bases, and 11 bases lay in between. The CDR3, as DNA: TGTGCCAGCAGTTTAATAGGGGCGTCCTCCTACGAGCAGTACTTC. It specifies CASSLIGASSYEQYF.

This clonotype was counted a few times. V usage is TRBV27 and J usage is TRBJ2-3; the D is unclear. CDR1 MNHEY and CDR2 SMNVEV come from the germline V gene (reference sequence). The ends were cut back, 6 bases at V and 2 bases at J, with 9 bases in the middle. The CDR3 has 13 residues. The CDR3 coding sequence is TGTGCCAGCAGGCGACTGGACACAGATACGCAGTATTTT. Its protein is CASRRLDTDTQYF.

V usage is TRBV27 and J usage is TRBJ1-6; 9 nucleotides align to TRBD1. The CDR3 contains 15 residues. The ends lost 5 bases at V and 7 bases at J; junction bases unmatched: 6. Germline lookup yields CDR1 MNHEY and CDR2 SMNVEV (reference sequence). The CDR3 DNA is TGTGCCAGCAGTCCGAGGGACAGGGCCAATTCACCCCTCCACTTT. Translated, it gives CASSPRDRANSPLHF.

Only a few counts were recorded for this clonotype. The gene calls are TRBV28 and TRBJ1-5, with no clear D. CDR1 MDHEN and CDR2 SYDVKM come from the germline V gene. The CDR3 sequence is 17 residues long. V was cut by 9 bases and J by 3 bases, with 24 bases left in between. The CDR3 nucleotides are TGTGCCAGTGAGGGAATAGGTGGACCGAACTTCAATCAGCCCCAGCATTTT. It is translated as CASEGIGGPNFNQPQHF.

This clonotype was seen a few times. The chain combines TRBV5-1 with TRBJ2-3; D remains unclear. The length of the CDR3 is 14 residues. The V gene's germline CDR1 is SGHRS and CDR2 YFSETQ. V lost 0 bases, J lost 4 bases, and 9 bases lay in between. The CDR3 DNA is TGCGCCAGCAGCTTGGGGCAGTTTCCAGATACGCAGTATTTT. This sequence encodes CASSLGQFPDTQYF.

V usage is TRBV12-3 or TRBV12-4 and J usage is TRBJ2-3; 9 bases line up with TRBD1. The CDR3 is 16 residues long. After removal of 5 bases from V and 2 bases from J, the junction contained 8 bases not matched to a gene. This chain's CDR3 is CASSKPGQGYTDTQYF. For the CDR3, the DNA is TGTGCCAGCAGTAAACCGGGACAGGGTTACACAGATACGCAGTATTTT.

This sequence joins TRBV2 and TRBJ1-2; 8 nucleotides match TRBD1. After removal of 8 bases from V and 6 bases from J, the junction contained 5 bases not matched to a gene. The CDR3 has 12 residues. From germline, CDR1 is SNHLY and CDR2 FYNNEI. CDR3 region: CASGRTGNGYTF. In DNA, the CDR3 is TGTGCCAGCGGGAGGACAGGGAATGGCTACACCTTC.

The genes are TRBV18 and TRBJ1-2; D may be TRBD1 (5 bases). Germline CDR1 KGHSH, CDR2 LQKENI. CDR3 length: 13 residues. V was trimmed by 6 bases and J by 3 bases, leaving 11 bases between them. DNA of the CDR3: TGTGCCAGCTCTTCGGAGGGGTACTATGGCTACACCTTC. Residues: CASSSEGYYGYTF.

This clonotype occurred a few times. The rearrangement links TRBV20-1 to TRBJ2-5; unclear D gene. Germline V gene lookup returns CDR1 DFQATT and CDR2 SNEGSKA (reference sequence). Trimming took 0 bases from V and 2 from J, leaving 7 bases between them. This CDR3 comprises 13 residues. CDR3 region: CSARDLVQETQYF. The CDR3 DNA sequence: TGCAGTGCTAGAGATCTAGTACAAGAGACCCAGTACTTC.